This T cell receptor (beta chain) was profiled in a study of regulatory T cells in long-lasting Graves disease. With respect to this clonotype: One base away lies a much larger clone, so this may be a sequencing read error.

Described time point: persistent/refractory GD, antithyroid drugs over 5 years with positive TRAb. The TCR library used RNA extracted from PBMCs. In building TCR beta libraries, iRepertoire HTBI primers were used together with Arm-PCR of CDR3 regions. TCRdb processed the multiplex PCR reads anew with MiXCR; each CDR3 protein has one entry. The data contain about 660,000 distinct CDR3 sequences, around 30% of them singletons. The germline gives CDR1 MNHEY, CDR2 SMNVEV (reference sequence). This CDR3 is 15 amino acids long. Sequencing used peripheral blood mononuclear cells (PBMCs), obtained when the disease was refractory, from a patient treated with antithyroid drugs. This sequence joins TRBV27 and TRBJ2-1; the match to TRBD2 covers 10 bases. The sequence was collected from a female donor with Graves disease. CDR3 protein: CASSLRLAGANEQLF. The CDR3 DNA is TGTGCCAGCAGTCTGAGGCTAGCGGGAGCCAATGAGCAGCTCTTC.